Shown below are 23 T cell receptor beta chains from a single sample sequenced in a study of T cells in Graves' hyperthyroidism and ophthalmopathy. What was amplified from RNA transcripts were TCR beta CDR3 regions. A set of HTBI primers served as the primers for a first-round RT-PCR of the TCR CDR3. Via MiXCR, TCRdb re-called the multiplex PCR reads, giving one row per CDR3 protein. In the table there are hundreds of thousands of distinct CDR3 sequences, 38% of which are singletons. Sequencing used blood. The receptors were gathered from a man younger than 35 with Graves' hyperthyroidism.

Turning to this clonotype: This may come from a read error, since a much larger clone is one base off. The V call is TRBV11-1, the J call TRBJ2-7; TRBD1 is a possible D gene (5 bases). The germline gives CDR1 SGHAT, CDR2 FQDESV (reference sequence). CDR3 length equals 14 residues. The CDR3 DNA is TGTGCCAGTAGTAAAGACAGTATCGGCTACGAGCAGCACTTC. It is translated as CASSKDSIGYEQHF.

This clonotype was counted between two and nine times. J is TRBJ1-1 and V is TRBV20-1; D gene uncertain. Germline lookup yields CDR1 DFQATT and CDR2 SNEGSKA (reference sequence). The CDR3 runs to 14 residues. The germline V and J ends were trimmed by 0 bases and 2 bases, with 10 bases remaining between them. CDR3 amino acids: CSARDFEENTEAFF. The CDR3 nucleotides are TGCAGTGCTAGAGATTTCGAGGAAAACACTGAAGCTTTCTTT.

The chain uses TRBV19 and TRBJ1-1; possibly TRBD1 for D (6 bases). This CDR3 spans 17 amino acids. Germline V gene data show CDR1 as LNHDA and CDR2 as SQIVND (reference sequence). Trimming took 7 bases from V and 1 from J, leaving 22 bases between them. The CDR3 protein is CASKSDSSRGRNTEAFF. In DNA, the CDR3 is TGTGCCAGTAAATCGGACAGCAGCCGGGGGAGGAACACTGAAGCTTTCTTT.

There are a few counts of this clonotype. At one end the junction does not follow the germline gene, possibly because of a read error. The chain uses TRBV7-2 and TRBJ2-7; D is undetermined. This CDR3 has 11 residues. CDR1 and CDR2 (germline): SGHTA, FQGNSA. The DNA for the CDR3 is TGTGCCAGCAGCTCAGATTACGGGCAGTACTTC. This sequence encodes CASSSDYGQYF. Complete variable domain (other parts from reference TRBV7-2 and TRBJ2-7): GAGVSQSPSNKVTEKGKDVELRCDPISGHTALYWYRQSLGQGLEFLIYFQGNSAPDKSGLPSDRFSAERTGGSVSTLTIQRTQQEDSAVYLCASSSDYGQYFGPGTRLTVT.

There are many counts of this clonotype. This chain's CDR3 is CASTGVTEAFF. The CDR3 nucleotides are TGTGCCAGCACAGGGGTGACTGAAGCTTTCTTT. This chain connects TRBV2 to TRBJ1-1, with D possibly being TRBD1 (6 bases). V was clipped by 7 bases and J by 5 bases, with 8 bases between them. Germline assignment: CDR1 SNHLY and CDR2 FYNNEI. The CDR3 loop spans 11 amino acids.

This clonotype has at least ten counts. The CDR3 DNA reads as TGCAGTGCTTCTAGCGGGGGGCCGACTTACGAGCAGTACTTC. Protein: CSASSGGPTYEQYF. The chain employs TRBV20-1 and TRBJ2-7; 11 bases are a match to TRBD2. This CDR3 has 14 amino acids. Unmatched junction bases numbered 7, after V lost 5 bases and J lost 4 bases. Germline CDR1 is DFQATT and CDR2 is SNEGSKA (reference sequence).

This clonotype was found many times. The chain is built from TRBV2 and TRBJ1-6, with D possibly TRBD1 on 6 matching bases. This CDR3 is 14 amino acids long. The V end was cut by 6 bases, the J end by 6 bases, with 12 bases between. Germline V gene lookup returns CDR1 SNHLY and CDR2 FYNNEI. CDR3 region: CASSLARGNSPLHF. The DNA for the CDR3 is TGTGCCAGCAGCCTTGCCAGGGGTAATTCACCCCTCCACTTT.

V usage is TRBV5-1 and J usage is TRBJ2-7; D may be TRBD2 (5 bases). The CDR3 contains 16 residues. Germline CDR1 SGHRS, CDR2 YFSETQ. Trimming stripped 3 bases from V and 5 bases from J, with 21 bases between. The CDR3, as DNA: TGCGCCAGCAGCTCCGTAACGTCCCCTCTAGCAGACGAGCAGTACTTC. Its translation: CASSSVTSPLADEQYF. Complete variable domain (other parts from reference TRBV5-1 and TRBJ2-7): KAGVTQTPRYLIKTRGQQVTLSCSPISGHRSVSWYQQTPGQGLQFLFEYFSETQRNKGNFPGRFSGRQFSNSRSEMNVSTLELGDSALYLCASSSVTSPLADEQYFGPGTRLTVT.

The rearrangement joins TRBV4-3 to TRBJ2-5; a possible D gene is TRBD2 (6 bases). The CDR3 is 17 residues long. In germline, CDR1 is LGHNA, CDR2 YSLEER. Trimming took off 0 bases at V and 8 bases at J, with 22 bases between the two ends. In nucleotides, the CDR3 is TGCGCCAGCAGCCAAGATTTTGCGGCTAGCGCTGGTCAAACCCAGTACTTC. This encodes CASSQDFAASAGQTQYF.

Concerning this clonotype itself: Its ends do not fully match the called genes, so a read error is possible. The CDR3 region is CASSYATPETQYF. As DNA, the CDR3 is TGTGCCAGCAGTTATGCGACGCCAGAGACCCAGTACTTC. The V call is TRBV10-3, the J call TRBJ2-5; D is unclear. The CDR3 has 13 amino acids. Germline CDR1 reads ENHRY; CDR2 reads SYGVKD.

V is TRBV20-1 and J is TRBJ2-5, with 11 bases identical to TRBD2. This CDR3 region has 14 residues. Germline CDR1 reads DFQATT; CDR2 reads SNEGSKA (reference sequence). The CDR3 reads CSGILAGGVETQYF. Here the CDR3 DNA reads TGCAGCGGCATTCTAGCGGGAGGCGTAGAGACCCAGTACTTC.

This clonotype was counted at least ten times. V usage is TRBV7-3 and J usage is TRBJ2-5; 7 nucleotides agree with TRBD1. V lost 2 bases, J lost 0 bases, and 6 bases stayed unmatched. This CDR3 is built from 16 residues. Looked up from germline, CDR1 is SGHTA and CDR2 is FQGTGA. The CDR3 loop is CASSLSPGQNQETQYF. The DNA of the CDR3 is TGTGCCAGCAGCTTATCCCCGGGACAGAACCAAGAGACCCAGTACTTC.

This chain joins TRBV13 and TRBJ2-7, with D unresolved. The V gene's germline CDR1 is PRHDT and CDR2 FYEKMQ (reference sequence). The germline V and J ends were trimmed by 3 bases and 0 bases, with 21 bases remaining between them. This CDR3 has 18 residues. For the CDR3, the DNA is TGTGCCAGCAGCTTGGCAATAGGAGCCAGAAGGAGCTCCTACGAGCAGTACTTC. This codes for CASSLAIGARRSSYEQYF.

This clonotype came up many times. This rearrangement joins TRBV7-6 to TRBJ1-1; D unclear. V lost 5 bases and J lost 0, with 10 bases in between. The CDR3 spans 14 residues. CDR1 SGHVS and CDR2 FNYEAQ come from the germline V gene. The CDR3 loop reads CASSKDQMNTEAFF. CDR3 bases: TGTGCCAGCAGCAAAGACCAGATGAACACTGAAGCTTTCTTT.

DNA of the CDR3: TGTGCCAGCAGCCTGGTCTCAGGGGCCAGCTCAACAAACTCTGGAAACACCATATATTTT. Amino acids: CASSLVSGASSTNSGNTIYF. The rearrangement joins TRBV7-8 to TRBJ1-3; perhaps TRBD1 as D (6 bases). Germline-derived CDR1 and CDR2 are SGHVS and FQNEAQ. The CDR3 has 20 amino acids. Trimming took off 5 bases at V and 0 bases at J, with 26 bases between the two ends.

This clonotype was counted a few times. The chain combines TRBV11-2 with TRBJ1-1; 7 positions agree with TRBD1. Germline CDR1 is SGHAT and CDR2 is FQNNGV. CDR3 length: 15 amino acids. V lost 5 bases, J lost 0 bases, and 6 bases stayed unmatched. CDR3 coding DNA: TGTGCCAGCAGCACCCGACAGGGAATGAACACTGAAGCTTTCTTT. Its protein product is CASSTRQGMNTEAFF.

This rearrangement joins TRBV4-1 to TRBJ2-5; 9 bases fit TRBD1. V gave up 4 bases and J gave up 5 bases; unmatched junction bases: 8. The CDR3 runs 15 residues. Germline assignment: CDR1 MGHRA and CDR2 YSYEKL. The CDR3 loop reads CASSPRTGAFETQYF. The CDR3 nucleotides read TGCGCCAGCAGCCCTCGGACAGGGGCATTCGAGACCCAGTACTTC.

The chain has TRBV24-1 and TRBJ2-7; D is unresolved. Trimming took off 2 bases at V and 3 bases at J, with 7 bases between the two ends. There are 13 residues in the CDR3. Germline V gene lookup returns CDR1 KGHDR and CDR2 SFDVKD. The CDR3 here is CATSDSSDYEQYF. In DNA, the CDR3 is TGTGCCACCAGTGATTCGAGTGACTACGAGCAGTACTTC.

This clonotype showed up many times. This chain uses TRBV10-3 with TRBJ1-2; 9 bases match TRBD1. CDR1 and CDR2 from the germline V gene are ENHRY and SYGVKD. The junction had 8 bases not matched to a gene; V was cut back by 6 bases and J by 6 bases. The CDR3 is 14 residues long. CDR3 DNA sequence: TGTGCCATCAGCGGGACAGGGAGGGGCGATGGCTACACCTTC. Its protein is CAISGTGRGDGYTF.

This clonotype was observed a single time. The junction differs from germline at one of its ends, possibly a read error. The V and J genes are TRBV20-1 and TRBJ1-1, with unresolved D. CDR1 DFQATT and CDR2 SNEGSKA come from the germline V gene (reference sequence). The CDR3 length is 11 residues. DNA of the CDR3: TGCAGTGCTAGAGTTAACAGTGAAGCTTTCTTT. It yields the protein CSARVNSEAFF.

This chain links TRBV6-6 with TRBJ2-5, with D unresolved. The CDR3 spans 13 residues. Germline V gives CDR1 MNHNY, CDR2 SVGAGI (reference sequence). The V end was cut by 5 bases, the J end by 5 bases, with 12 bases between. CDR3 DNA sequence: TGTGCCAGCAGTGAAGTGCAAGGGGAGACCCAGTACTTC. Translated: CASSEVQGETQYF.

Comment on this clonotype: The conserved final phenylalanine or tryptophan is absent from the CDR3, which likely points to a read error. The rearrangement uses TRBV20-1 and TRBJ2-7; D is unresolved. Germline CDR1 DFQATT, CDR2 SNEGSKA (reference sequence). The length of the CDR3 is 13 residues. Deletions cut 0 bases from V and 7 bases from J, with 13 bases between. The CDR3 spells CSARDLSRLEQYL. The CDR3 nucleotides read TGCAGTGCTAGAGATCTCTCCCGCTTAGAGCAGTACCTC.

V usage is TRBV25-1 and J usage is TRBJ1-5; TRBD1 aligns across 12 bases. The CDR3 length is 17 residues. Germline CDR1 MGHDK, CDR2 SYGVNS. V gave up 4 bases and J gave up 7 bases; unmatched junction bases: 11. Written as DNA, the CDR3 is TGTGCCAGCAGTGCTAGAGGGACAGGGGGCATGGGACAGCCCCAGCATTTT. Protein sequence: CASSARGTGGMGQPQHF.